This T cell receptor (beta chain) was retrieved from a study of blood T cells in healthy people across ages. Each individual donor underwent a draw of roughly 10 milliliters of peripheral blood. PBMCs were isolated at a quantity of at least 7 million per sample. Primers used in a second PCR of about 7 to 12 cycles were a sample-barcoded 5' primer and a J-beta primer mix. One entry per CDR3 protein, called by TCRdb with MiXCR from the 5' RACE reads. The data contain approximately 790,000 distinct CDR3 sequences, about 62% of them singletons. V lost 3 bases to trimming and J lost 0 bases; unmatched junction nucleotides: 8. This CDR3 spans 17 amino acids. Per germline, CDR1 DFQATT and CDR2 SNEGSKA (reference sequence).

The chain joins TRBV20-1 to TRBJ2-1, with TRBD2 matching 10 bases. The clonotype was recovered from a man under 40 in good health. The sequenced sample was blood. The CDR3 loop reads CSASKLAGSSSYNEQFF. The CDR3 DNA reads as TGCAGTGCTAGTAAACTAGCGGGGTCGAGCTCCTACAATGAGCAGTTCTTC.